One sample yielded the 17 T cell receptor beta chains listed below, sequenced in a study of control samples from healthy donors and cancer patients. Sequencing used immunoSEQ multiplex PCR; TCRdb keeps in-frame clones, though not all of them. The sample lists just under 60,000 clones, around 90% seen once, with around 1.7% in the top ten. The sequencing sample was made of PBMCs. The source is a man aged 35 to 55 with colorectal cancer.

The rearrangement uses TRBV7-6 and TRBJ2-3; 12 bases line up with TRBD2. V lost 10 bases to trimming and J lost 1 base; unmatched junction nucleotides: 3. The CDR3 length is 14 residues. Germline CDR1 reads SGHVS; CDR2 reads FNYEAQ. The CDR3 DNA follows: TGTGCCAACGGACTAGCGGGGCGCACAGATACGCAGTATTTT. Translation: CANGLAGRTDTQYF.

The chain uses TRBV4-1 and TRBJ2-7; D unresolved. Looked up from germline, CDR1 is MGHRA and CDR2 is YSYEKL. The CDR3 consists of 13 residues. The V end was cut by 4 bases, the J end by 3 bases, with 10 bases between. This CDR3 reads CASSRGPNYEQYF. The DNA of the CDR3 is TGCGCCAGCAGCCGAGGACCAAACTACGAGCAGTACTTC.

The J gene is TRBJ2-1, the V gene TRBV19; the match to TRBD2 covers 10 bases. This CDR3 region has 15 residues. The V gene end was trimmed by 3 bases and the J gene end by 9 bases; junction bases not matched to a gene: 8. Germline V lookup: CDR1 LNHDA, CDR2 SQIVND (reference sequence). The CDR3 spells CASSIPQRGGTEQFF. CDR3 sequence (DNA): TGTGCCAGTAGTATTCCCCAGCGGGGGGGCACTGAGCAGTTCTTC.

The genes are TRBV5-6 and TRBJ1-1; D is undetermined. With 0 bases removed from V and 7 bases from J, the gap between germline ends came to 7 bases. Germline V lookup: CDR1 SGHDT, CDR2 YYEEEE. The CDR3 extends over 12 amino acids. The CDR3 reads CASSLGRNEAFF. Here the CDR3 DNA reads TGTGCCAGCAGCTTGGGAAGAAATGAAGCTTTCTTT.

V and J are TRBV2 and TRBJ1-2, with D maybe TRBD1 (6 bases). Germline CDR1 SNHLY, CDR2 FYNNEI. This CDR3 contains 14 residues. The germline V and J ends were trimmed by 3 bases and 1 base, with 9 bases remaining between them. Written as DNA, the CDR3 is TGTGCCAGCAGTGATGGCAGGGGTAACTATGGCTACACCTTC. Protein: CASSDGRGNYGYTF.

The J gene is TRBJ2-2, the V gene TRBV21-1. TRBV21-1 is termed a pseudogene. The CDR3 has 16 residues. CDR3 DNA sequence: TGTGCCAGCAGCCTCGGGACGAAGGTTAACACCGGGGAGCTGTTTTTT. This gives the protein CASSLGTKVNTGELFF.

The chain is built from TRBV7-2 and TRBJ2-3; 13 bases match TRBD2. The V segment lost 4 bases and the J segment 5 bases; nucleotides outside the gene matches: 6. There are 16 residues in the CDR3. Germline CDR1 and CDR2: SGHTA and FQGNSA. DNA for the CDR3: TGTGCCAGCAGCTCAAGGACTAGCGGGGGAGGAGATACGCAGTATTTT. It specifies CASSSRTSGGGDTQYF.

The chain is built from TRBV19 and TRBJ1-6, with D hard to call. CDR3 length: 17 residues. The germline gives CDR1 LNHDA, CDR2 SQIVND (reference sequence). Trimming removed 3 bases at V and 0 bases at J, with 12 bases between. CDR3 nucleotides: TGTGCCAGTAGTATGAGGCCCGGTAGCTCCTATAATTCACCCCTCCACTTT. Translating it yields CASSMRPGSSYNSPLHF.

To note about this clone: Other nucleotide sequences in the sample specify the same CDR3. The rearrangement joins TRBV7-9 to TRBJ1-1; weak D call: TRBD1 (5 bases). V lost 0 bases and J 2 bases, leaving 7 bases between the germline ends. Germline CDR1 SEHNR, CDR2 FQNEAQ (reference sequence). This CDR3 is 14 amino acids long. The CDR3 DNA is TGTGCCAGCAGCTTAGCGCAGGGAAACACTGAAGCTTTCTTT. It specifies CASSLAQGNTEAFF.

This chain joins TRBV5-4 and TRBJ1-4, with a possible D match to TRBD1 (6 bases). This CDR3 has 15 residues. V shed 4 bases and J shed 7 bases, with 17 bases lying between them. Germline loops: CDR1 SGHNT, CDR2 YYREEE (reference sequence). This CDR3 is CASSQGGGAGEKLFF. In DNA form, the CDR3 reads TGTGCCAGCAGCCAAGGAGGGGGGGCTGGTGAAAAACTGTTTTTT.

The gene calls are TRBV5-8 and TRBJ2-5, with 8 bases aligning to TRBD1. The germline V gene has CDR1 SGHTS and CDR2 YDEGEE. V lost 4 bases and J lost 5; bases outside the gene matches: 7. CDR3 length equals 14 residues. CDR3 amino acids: CASSGGQGAETQYF. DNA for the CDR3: TGTGCCAGCAGCGGAGGACAGGGTGCGGAGACCCAGTACTTC.

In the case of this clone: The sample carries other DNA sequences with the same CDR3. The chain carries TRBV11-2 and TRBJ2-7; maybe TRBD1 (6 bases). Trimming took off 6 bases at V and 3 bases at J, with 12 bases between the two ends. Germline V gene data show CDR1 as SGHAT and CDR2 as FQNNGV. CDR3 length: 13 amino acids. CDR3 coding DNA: TGTGCCAGCAGTAGACAGGAGAACTACGAGCAGTACTTC. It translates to CASSRQENYEQYF.

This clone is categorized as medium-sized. CDR3 coding DNA: TGCGCCAGCAGCTTGGGACAGGGCTACTCCTACGAGCAGTACTTC. Amino acid sequence: CASSLGQGYSYEQYF. The chain uses TRBV5-1 and TRBJ2-7, with 7 bases lining up with TRBD1. From germline, CDR1 is SGHRS and CDR2 YFSETQ. V shed 0 bases and J 0 bases; nucleotides not matched to a gene: 3. This CDR3 has 15 amino acids.

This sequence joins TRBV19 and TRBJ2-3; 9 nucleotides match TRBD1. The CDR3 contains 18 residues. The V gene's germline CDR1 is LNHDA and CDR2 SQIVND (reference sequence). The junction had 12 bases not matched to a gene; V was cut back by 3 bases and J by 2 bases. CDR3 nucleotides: TGTGCCAGTAGTATGGCAGTCGTACAGGGGGCTAACACAGATACGCAGTATTTT. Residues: CASSMAVVQGANTDTQYF. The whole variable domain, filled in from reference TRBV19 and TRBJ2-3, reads DGGITQSPKYLFRKEGQNVTLSCEQNLNHDAMYWYRQDPGQGLRLIYYSQIVNDFQKGDIAEGYSVSREKKESFPLTVTSAQKNPTAFYLCASSMAVVQGANTDTQYFGPGTRLTVL.

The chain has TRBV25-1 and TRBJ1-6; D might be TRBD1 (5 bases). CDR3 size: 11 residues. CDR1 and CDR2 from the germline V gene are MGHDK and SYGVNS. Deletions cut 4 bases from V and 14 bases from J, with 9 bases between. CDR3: CASSVWGALHF. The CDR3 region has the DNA TGTGCCAGCAGTGTATGGGGGGCCCTCCACTTT.

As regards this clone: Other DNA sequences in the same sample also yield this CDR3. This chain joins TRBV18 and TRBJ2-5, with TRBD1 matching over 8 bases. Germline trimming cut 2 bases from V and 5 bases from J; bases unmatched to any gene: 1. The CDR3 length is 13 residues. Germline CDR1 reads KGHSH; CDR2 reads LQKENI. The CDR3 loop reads CASSPRQGETQYF. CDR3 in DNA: TGTGCCAGCTCACCAAGACAGGGGGAGACCCAGTACTTC.

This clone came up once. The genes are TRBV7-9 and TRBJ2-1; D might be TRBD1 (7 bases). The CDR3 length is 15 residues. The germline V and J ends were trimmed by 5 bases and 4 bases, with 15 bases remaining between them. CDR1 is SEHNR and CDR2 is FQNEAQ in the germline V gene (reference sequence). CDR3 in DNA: TGTGCCAGCAGCGCGGGACAGACCTTATACAATGAGCAGTTCTTC. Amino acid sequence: CASSAGQTLYNEQFF.